This TCR beta chain comes out of a study of T cell repertoires in cytomegalovirus infection. V gave up 5 bases and J gave up 8 bases; unmatched junction bases: 11. The CDR3 consists of 14 residues. Germline values: CDR1 SGHVS, CDR2 FNYEAQ. TCRdb passed the reads through MiXCR, listing each CDR3 protein once. The data show around 94,000 distinct CDR3 sequences, 15% to 20% seen once. This clonotype originated in a human donor in good health (CMV status not recorded). Some clones in this sample may be carry-over from other donors' samples. Sequencing input: PBMCs. The rearrangement links TRBV7-6 to TRBJ2-7, with TRBD1 matching over 8 bases. CDR3 amino acids: CASSPWDRNPQQYF. CDR3 nucleotides: TGTGCCAGCAGCCCCTGGGACAGGAACCCCCAGCAGTACTTC.